Presented here are 3 T cell receptor beta chains from one specimen sequenced in a study of yellow fever vaccine responses in identical twins. Using its own MiXCR run on the RT-PCR reads, TCRdb lists one record per CDR3 protein. The sample lists 30,000 to 40,000 distinct CDR3 sequences; roughly 60% were seen once. Sequenced here: T cells from blood (PBMCs), unsorted or a sorted subset (not recorded which), sampled before or after yellow fever vaccination (not recorded which). These receptors all come from a woman under 30 who received the yellow fever vaccine.

This clonotype has more than one count but fewer than ten. The chain employs TRBV27 and TRBJ2-5, with TRBD1 matching 8 bases. The J segment lost 2 bases and the V segment lost 4 bases, leaving 3 bases of the junction unmatched. Germline values: CDR1 MNHEY, CDR2 SMNVEV (reference sequence). The CDR3 loop spans 14 amino acids. The CDR3 loop is CASSSGTGQETQYF. The DNA of the CDR3 is TGTGCCAGCAGTTCTGGGACAGGACAAGAGACCCAGTACTTC.

This CDR3 reads CASSLGGIEAFF. The CDR3 DNA reads as TGTGCCAGCAGTTTGGGGGGGATTGAAGCTTTCTTT. The rearrangement links TRBV12-3 or TRBV12-4 to TRBJ1-1, with a weak D call TRBD1 (5 bases). CDR3 length: 12 amino acids. V lost 3 bases to trimming and J lost 7 bases, with 9 bases between them.

This clonotype was seen a handful of times. The genes are TRBV2 and TRBJ2-1, with D perhaps TRBD1 or TRBD2 (5 bases each). This CDR3 spans 14 amino acids. V was clipped by 5 bases and J by 3 bases, with 11 bases between them. The germline gives CDR1 SNHLY, CDR2 FYNNEI. CDR3 loop: CASSTGPSYNEQFF. CDR3 DNA sequence: TGTGCCAGCAGTACGGGACCGAGCTACAATGAGCAGTTCTTC.